The clone carrying this T cell receptor (beta chain) was found many times. The antigen remains unidentified. Researchers made TCR beta libraries by using iRepertoire HTBI primers and running Arm-PCR on CDR3 regions. TCRdb re-called the multiplex PCR reads with MiXCR, one entry per CDR3 protein. The sample yields some 300,000 distinct CDR3 sequences, roughly a fifth seen once. The data originate from a study of regulatory T cells in long-lasting Graves disease. Study-wide points: Among the persistent patients, fewer than 3,500 public clonotypes were shared, more than the roughly 970 shared among new patients.

The time point was: persistent/refractory GD, antithyroid drugs over 5 years with positive TRAb. After RNA was extracted from PBMCs, the TCR library was made from it. CDR3 length equals 13 residues. Trimming left V 0 bases short and J 2 bases short, with 4 bases between. Germline-derived CDR1 and CDR2 are WNHNN and SYGVQD (reference sequence). This TCR came from a female donor with Graves disease. This chain joins TRBV10-1 and TRBJ2-5; D call uncertain. Sequencing was performed on peripheral blood mononuclear cells (PBMCs), taken when the disease was refractory, from a patient treated with antithyroid drugs. CDR3 sequence: CASSESGQETQYF. CDR3 in DNA: TGCGCCAGCAGTGAGTCGGGGCAAGAGACCCAGTACTTC.